The source of this T cell receptor (beta chain) is a study of control samples from healthy donors and cancer patients. From germline, CDR1 is MNHEY and CDR2 SMNVEV (reference sequence). The length of the CDR3 is 13 residues. With 7 bases removed from V and 11 bases from J, the gap between germline ends came to 20 bases. The protocol was immunoSEQ multiplex PCR, while the TCRdb copy is restricted to in-frame clones and leaves out a portion. The table records 400,000 to 450,000 clones, over 75% of them present only once. The chain links TRBV27 to TRBJ1-1, with D uncertain. This clonotype was sampled from a man aged 40-55 years with head and neck cancer. Sequencing was done on a sample of PBMCs. CDR3: CASTLTGSSKAFF. CDR3 DNA sequence: TGTGCCAGCACCCTCACTGGGTCGTCGAAGGCTTTCTTT.